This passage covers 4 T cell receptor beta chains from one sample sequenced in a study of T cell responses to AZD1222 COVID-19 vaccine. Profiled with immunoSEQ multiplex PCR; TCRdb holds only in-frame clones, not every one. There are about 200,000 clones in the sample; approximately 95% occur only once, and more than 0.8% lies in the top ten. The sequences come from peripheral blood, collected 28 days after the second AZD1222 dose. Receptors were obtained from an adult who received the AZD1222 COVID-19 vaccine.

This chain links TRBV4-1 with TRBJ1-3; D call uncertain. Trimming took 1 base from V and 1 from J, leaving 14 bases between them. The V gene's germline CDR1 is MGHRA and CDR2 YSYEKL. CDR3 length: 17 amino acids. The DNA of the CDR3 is TGCGCCAGCAGCCAAGGAAGGGAGCCCACTTCTGGAAACACCATATATTTT. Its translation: CASSQGREPTSGNTIYF.

CDR3 sequence reads: CASSDGEYGYTF. The CDR3 bases are TGTGCCAGCAGTGATGGAGAATATGGCTACACCTTC. This rearrangement joins TRBV6-4 to TRBJ1-2; no firm D call. The germline V and J ends were trimmed by 3 bases and 5 bases, with 7 bases remaining between them. The CDR3 has 12 amino acids. Germline loops: CDR1 MRHNA, CDR2 SNTAGT.

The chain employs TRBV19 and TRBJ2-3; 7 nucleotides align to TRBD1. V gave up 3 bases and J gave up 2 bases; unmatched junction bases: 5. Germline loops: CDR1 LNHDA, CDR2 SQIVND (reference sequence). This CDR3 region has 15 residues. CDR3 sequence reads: CASSIGTAHTDTQYF. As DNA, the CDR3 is TGTGCCAGTAGTATCGGGACAGCTCACACAGATACGCAGTATTTT.

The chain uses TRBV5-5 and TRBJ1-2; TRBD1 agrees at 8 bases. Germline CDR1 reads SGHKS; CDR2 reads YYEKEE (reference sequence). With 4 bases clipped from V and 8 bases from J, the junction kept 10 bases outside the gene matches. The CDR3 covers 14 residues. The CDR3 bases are TGTGCCAGCAGCCCGGAAGGACAGGGAATCGGCTACACCTTC. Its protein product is CASSPEGQGIGYTF.